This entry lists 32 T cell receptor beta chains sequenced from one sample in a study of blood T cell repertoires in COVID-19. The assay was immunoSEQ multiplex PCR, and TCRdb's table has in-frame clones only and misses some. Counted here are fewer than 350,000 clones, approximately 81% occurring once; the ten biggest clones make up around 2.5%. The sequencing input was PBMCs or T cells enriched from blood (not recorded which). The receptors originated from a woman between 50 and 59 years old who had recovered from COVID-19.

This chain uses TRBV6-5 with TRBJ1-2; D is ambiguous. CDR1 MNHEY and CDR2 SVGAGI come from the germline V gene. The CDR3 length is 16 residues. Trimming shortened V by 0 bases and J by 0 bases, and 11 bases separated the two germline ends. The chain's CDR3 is CASSYSIRKANYGYTF. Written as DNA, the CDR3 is TGTGCCAGCAGTTACTCGATCAGGAAAGCTAACTATGGCTACACCTTC.

The CDR3 DNA sequence: TGTGCCAGTAAGTCACAGGACACTTCAACTAATGAAAAACTGTTTTTT. The encoded protein is CASKSQDTSTNEKLFF. The V call is TRBV19, the J call TRBJ1-4; possibly TRBD1 for D (5 bases). Germline V lookup: CDR1 LNHDA, CDR2 SQIVND (reference sequence). The germline V and J ends were trimmed by 7 bases and 0 bases, with 15 bases remaining between them. The CDR3 runs to 16 residues.

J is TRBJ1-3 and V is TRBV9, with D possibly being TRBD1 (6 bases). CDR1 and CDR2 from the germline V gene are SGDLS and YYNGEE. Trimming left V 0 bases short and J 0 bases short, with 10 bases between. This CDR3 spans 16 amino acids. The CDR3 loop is CASSVALTGSGNTIYF. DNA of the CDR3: TGTGCCAGCAGCGTAGCCCTGACAGGCTCTGGAAACACCATATATTTT.

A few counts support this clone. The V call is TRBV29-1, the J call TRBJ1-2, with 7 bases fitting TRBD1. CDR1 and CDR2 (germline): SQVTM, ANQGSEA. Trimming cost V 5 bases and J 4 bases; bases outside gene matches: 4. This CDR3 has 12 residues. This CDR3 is CSVPGTAYGYTF. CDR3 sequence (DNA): TGCAGCGTTCCTGGGACAGCCTATGGCTACACCTTC.

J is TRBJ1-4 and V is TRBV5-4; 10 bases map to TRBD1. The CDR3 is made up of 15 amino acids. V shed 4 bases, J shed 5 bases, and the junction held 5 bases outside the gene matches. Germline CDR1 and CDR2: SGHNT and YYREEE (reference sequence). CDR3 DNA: TGTGCCAGCAGCGGAACGACAGGGGGCAATGAAAAACTGTTTTTT. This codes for CASSGTTGGNEKLFF.

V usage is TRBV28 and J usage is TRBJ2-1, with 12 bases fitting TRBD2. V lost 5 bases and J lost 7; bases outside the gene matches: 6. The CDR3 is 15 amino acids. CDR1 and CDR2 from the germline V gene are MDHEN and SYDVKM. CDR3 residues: CASSLAGGPRNEQFF. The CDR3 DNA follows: TGTGCCAGCAGTCTAGCGGGAGGGCCGCGGAATGAGCAGTTCTTC.

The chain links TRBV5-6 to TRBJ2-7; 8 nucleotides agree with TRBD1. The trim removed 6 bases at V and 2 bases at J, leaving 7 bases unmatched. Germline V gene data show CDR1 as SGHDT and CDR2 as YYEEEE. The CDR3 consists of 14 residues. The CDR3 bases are TGTGCCAGCATAAGGACAGGGCCGGCCTACGAGCAGTACTTC. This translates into CASIRTGPAYEQYF. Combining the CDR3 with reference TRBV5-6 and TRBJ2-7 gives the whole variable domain DAGVTQSPTHLIKTRGQQVTLRCSPKSGHDTVSWYQQALGQGPQFIFQYYEEEERQRGNFPDRFSGHQFPNYSSELNVNALLLGDSALYLCASIRTGPAYEQYFGPGTRLTVT.

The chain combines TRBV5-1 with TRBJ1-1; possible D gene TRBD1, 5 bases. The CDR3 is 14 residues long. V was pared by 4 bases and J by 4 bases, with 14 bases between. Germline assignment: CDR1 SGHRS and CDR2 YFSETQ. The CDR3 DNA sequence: TGCGCCAGCAGCCCGGAGCGGGGCCCCACTGAAGCTTTCTTT. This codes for CASSPERGPTEAFF.

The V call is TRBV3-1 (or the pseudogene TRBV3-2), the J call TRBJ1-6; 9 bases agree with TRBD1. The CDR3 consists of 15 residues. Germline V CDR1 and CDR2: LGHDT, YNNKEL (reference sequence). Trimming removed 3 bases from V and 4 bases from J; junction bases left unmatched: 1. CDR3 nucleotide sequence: TGTGCCAGCAGCCAGGGGACAGGGTATAATTCACCCCTCCACTTT. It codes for CASSQGTGYNSPLHF.

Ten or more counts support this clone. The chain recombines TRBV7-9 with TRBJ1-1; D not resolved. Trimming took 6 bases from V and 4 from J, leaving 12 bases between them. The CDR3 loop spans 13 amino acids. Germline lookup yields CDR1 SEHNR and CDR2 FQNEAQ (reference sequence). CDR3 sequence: CASSRTRGTEAFF. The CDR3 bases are TGTGCCAGCAGTCGGACTCGGGGCACTGAAGCTTTCTTT.

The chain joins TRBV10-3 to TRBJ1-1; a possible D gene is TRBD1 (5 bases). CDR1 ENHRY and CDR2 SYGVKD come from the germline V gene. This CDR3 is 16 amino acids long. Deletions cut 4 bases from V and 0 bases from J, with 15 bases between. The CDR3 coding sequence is TGTGCCATCAGTGTGGGAGGGGTCGAGATGAACACTGAAGCTTTCTTT. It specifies CAISVGGVEMNTEAFF.

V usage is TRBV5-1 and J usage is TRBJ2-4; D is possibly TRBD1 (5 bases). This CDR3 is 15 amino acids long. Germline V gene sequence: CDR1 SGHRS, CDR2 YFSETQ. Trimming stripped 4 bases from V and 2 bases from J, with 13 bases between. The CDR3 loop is CASSVATGSKNIQYF. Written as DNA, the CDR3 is TGCGCCAGCAGCGTAGCAACAGGATCCAAAAACATTCAGTACTTC.

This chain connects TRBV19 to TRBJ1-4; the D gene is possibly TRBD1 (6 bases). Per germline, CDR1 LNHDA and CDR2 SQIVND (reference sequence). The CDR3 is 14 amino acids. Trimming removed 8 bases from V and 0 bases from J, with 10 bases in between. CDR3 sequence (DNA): TGTGCCAGTTCCCGGACAGCAACTAATGAAAAACTGTTTTTT. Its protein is CASSRTATNEKLFF.

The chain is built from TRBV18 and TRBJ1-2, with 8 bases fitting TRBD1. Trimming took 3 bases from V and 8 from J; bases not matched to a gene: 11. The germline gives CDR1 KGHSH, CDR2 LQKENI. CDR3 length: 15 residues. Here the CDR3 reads CASSPDRAPGIGYTF. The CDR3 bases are TGTGCCAGCTCACCGGACAGGGCCCCCGGGATCGGCTACACCTTC.

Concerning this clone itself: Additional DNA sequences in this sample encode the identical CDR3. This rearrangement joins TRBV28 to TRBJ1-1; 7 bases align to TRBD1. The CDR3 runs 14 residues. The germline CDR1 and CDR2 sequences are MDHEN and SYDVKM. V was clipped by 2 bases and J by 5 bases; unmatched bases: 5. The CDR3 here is CASSLVRGRTEAFF. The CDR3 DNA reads TGTGCCAGCAGTTTAGTTAGGGGGCGAACTGAAGCTTTCTTT.

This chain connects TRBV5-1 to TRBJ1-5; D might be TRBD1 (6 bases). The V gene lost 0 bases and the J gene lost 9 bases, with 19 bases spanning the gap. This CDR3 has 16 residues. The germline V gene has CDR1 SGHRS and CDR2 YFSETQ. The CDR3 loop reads CASSLGEGPRGGPQHF. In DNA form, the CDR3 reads TGCGCCAGCAGCTTGGGTGAGGGGCCGCGAGGGGGGCCCCAGCATTTT. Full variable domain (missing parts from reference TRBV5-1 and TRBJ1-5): KAGVTQTPRYLIKTRGQQVTLSCSPISGHRSVSWYQQTPGQGLQFLFEYFSETQRNKGNFPGRFSGRQFSNSRSEMNVSTLELGDSALYLCASSLGEGPRGGPQHFGDGTRLSIL.

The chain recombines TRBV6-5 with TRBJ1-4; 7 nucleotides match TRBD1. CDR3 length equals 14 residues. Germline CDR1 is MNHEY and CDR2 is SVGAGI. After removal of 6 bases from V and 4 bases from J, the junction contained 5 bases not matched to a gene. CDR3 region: CASSNRGFNEKLFF. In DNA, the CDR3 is TGTGCCAGCAGCAACAGGGGATTTAATGAAAAACTGTTTTTT.

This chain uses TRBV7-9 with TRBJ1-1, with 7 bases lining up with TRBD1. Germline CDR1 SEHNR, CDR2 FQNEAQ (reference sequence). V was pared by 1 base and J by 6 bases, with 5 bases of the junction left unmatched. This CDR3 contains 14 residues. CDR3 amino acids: CASSLGTGTAEAFF. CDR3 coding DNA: TGTGCCAGCAGCTTAGGAACCGGGACAGCTGAAGCTTTCTTT.

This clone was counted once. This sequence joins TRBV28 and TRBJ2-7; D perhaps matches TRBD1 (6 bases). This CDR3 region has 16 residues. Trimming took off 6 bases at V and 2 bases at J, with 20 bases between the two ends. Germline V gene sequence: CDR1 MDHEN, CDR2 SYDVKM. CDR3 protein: CASSPSTGAGAYEQYF. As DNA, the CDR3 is TGTGCCAGCAGCCCCTCGACCGGGGCAGGGGCCTACGAGCAGTACTTC.

CDR3 residues: CAWSLAGGGEQYF. In DNA, the CDR3 is TGTGCCTGGAGTCTAGCGGGAGGGGGCGAGCAGTACTTC. V and J are TRBV30 and TRBJ2-7; the match to TRBD2 covers 12 bases. J gave up 6 bases and V 2 bases, and 2 bases lay outside the gene matches. CDR3 size: 13 residues. Germline CDR1 is GTSNPN and CDR2 is SVGIG (reference sequence). The entire variable domain, with the rest obtained from reference TRBV30 and TRBJ2-7, is as follows: SQTIHQWPATLVQPVGSPLSLECTVEGTSNPNLYWYRQAAGRGLQLLFYSVGIGQISSEVPQNLSASRPQDRQFILSSKKLLLSDSGFYLCAWSLAGGGEQYFGPGTRLTVT.

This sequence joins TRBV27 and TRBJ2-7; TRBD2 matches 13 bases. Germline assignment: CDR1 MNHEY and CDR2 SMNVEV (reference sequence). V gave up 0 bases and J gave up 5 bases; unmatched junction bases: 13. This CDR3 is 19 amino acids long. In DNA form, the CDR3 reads TGTGCCAGCAGTTTATCCTTCCTGACTAGCGGGGGGATCGAGAACGAGCAGTACTTC. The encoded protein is CASSLSFLTSGGIENEQYF.

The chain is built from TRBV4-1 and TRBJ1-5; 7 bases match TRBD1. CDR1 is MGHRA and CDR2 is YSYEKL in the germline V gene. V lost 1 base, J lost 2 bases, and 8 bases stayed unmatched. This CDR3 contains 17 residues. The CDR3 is CASSQGFGQGGNQPQHF. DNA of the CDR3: TGCGCCAGCAGCCAAGGGTTTGGCCAGGGGGGCAATCAGCCCCAGCATTTT.

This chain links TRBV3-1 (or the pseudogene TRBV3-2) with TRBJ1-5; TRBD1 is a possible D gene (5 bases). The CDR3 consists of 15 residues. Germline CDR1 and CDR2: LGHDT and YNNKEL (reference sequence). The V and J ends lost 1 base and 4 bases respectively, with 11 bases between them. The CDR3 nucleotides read TGTGCCAGCAGCCAAGGGCCCCAGGGAAATCAGCCCCAGCATTTT. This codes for CASSQGPQGNQPQHF.

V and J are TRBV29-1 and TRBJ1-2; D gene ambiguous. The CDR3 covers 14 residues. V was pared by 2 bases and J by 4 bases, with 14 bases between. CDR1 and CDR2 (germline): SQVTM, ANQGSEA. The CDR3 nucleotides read TGCAGCGTTGAAAACCAGGATGCCACCTATGGCTACACCTTC. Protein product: CSVENQDATYGYTF.

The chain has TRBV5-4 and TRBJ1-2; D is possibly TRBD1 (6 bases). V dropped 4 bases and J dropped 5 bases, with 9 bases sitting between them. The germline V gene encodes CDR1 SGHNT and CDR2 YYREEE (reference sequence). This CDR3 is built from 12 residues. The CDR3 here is CASSDTGYGYTF. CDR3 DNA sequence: TGTGCCAGCAGCGATACAGGGTATGGCTACACCTTC. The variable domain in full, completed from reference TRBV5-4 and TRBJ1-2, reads ETGVTQSPTHLIKTRGQQVTLRCSSQSGHNTVSWYQQALGQGPQFIFQYYREEENGRGNFPPRFSGLQFPNYSSELNVNALELDDSALYLCASSDTGYGYTFGSGTRLTVV.

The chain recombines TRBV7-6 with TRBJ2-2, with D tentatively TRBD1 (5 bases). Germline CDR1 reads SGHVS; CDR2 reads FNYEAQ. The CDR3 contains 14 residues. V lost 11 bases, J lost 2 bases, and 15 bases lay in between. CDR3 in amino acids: CASSLTDNTGELFF. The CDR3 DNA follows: TGTGCCTCCAGTCTGACAGATAACACCGGGGAGCTGTTTTTT.

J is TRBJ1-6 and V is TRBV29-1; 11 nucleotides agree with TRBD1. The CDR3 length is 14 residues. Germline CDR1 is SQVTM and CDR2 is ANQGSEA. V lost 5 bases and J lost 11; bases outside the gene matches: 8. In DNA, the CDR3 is TGCAGCGTTTCTTTAGGACAGGGGGCAACACCCCTCCACTTT. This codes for CSVSLGQGATPLHF.

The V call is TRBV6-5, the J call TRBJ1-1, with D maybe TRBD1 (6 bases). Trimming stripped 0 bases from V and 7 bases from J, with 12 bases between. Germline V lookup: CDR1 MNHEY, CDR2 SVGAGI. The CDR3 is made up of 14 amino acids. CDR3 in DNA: TGTGCCAGCAGTTACTCGATGACAGGTTATGAAGCTTTCTTT. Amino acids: CASSYSMTGYEAFF.

CDR3 sequence: CAWSNDSLRNQPQHF. CDR3 DNA sequence: TGTGCCTGGAGTAACGACAGCCTTCGCAATCAGCCCCAGCATTTT. This chain joins TRBV30 and TRBJ1-5, with D tentatively TRBD1 (5 bases). This CDR3 is 15 amino acids long. The V end was cut by 2 bases, the J end by 2 bases, with 13 bases between. Germline values: CDR1 GTSNPN, CDR2 SVGIG (reference sequence).

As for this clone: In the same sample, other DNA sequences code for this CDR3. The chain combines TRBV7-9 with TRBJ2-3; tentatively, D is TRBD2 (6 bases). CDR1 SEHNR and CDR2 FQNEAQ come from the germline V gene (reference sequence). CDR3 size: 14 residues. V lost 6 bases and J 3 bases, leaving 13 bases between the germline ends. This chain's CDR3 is CASSLTGETDTQYF. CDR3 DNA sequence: TGTGCCAGCAGTCTGACGGGAGAGACAGATACGCAGTATTTT.

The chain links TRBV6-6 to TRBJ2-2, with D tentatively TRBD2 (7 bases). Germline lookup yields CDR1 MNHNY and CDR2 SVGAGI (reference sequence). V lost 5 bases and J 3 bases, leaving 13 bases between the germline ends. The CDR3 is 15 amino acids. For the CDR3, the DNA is TGTGCCAGCAGTCAAGGGGGGGCGTACACCGGGGAGCTGTTTTTT. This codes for CASSQGGAYTGELFF.

Here the CDR3 reads CASSLVPGTGELFF. The CDR3 coding sequence is TGTGCCAGCAGCTTGGTCCCGGGGACCGGGGAGCTGTTTTTT. The genes are TRBV5-6 and TRBJ2-2; weak D call: TRBD2 (5 bases). The germline V gene has CDR1 SGHDT and CDR2 YYEEEE. The CDR3 has 14 amino acids. Trimming took 0 bases from V and 5 from J, leaving 8 bases between them. Based on the CDR3 plus reference TRBV5-6 and TRBJ2-2, the full variable domain is DAGVTQSPTHLIKTRGQQVTLRCSPKSGHDTVSWYQQALGQGPQFIFQYYEEEERQRGNFPDRFSGHQFPNYSSELNVNALLLGDSALYLCASSLVPGTGELFFGEGSRLTVL.